These 13 T cell receptor beta chains were all obtained from the same sample, sequenced in a study of cytomegalovirus exposure and HLA in healthy donors. Primers: 60 Vbeta forward and 13 Jbeta reverse. The assay was immunoSEQ multiplex PCR, and TCRdb's table has in-frame clones only and misses some. The sample has roughly 96,000 clones, about 70% seen once. Sequenced: PBMCs. The receptors originated from a woman in her 70s in good health and CMV-seropositive.

This rearrangement joins TRBV7-6 to TRBJ1-1; perhaps TRBD1 as D (5 bases). The germline V gene has CDR1 SGHVS and CDR2 FNYEAQ. Trimming took off 5 bases at V and 7 bases at J, with 11 bases between the two ends. The CDR3 sequence is 12 residues long. The CDR3 loop reads CASSPWTREAFF. In DNA form, the CDR3 reads TGTGCCAGCAGCCCCTGGACACGTGAAGCTTTCTTT.

The chain links TRBV19 to TRBJ2-4, with a tentative D call TRBD2 (6 bases). V gave up 3 bases and J gave up 7 bases, with 13 bases separating them. The CDR3 consists of 14 residues. The V gene's germline CDR1 is LNHDA and CDR2 SQIVND (reference sequence). This CDR3 reads CASSISLEGNIQYF. DNA of the CDR3: TGTGCCAGTAGTATCAGCCTGGAGGGGAACATTCAGTACTTC. The full variable domain, rest sourced from reference TRBV19 and TRBJ2-4, is DGGITQSPKYLFRKEGQNVTLSCEQNLNHDAMYWYRQDPGQGLRLIYYSQIVNDFQKGDIAEGYSVSREKKESFPLTVTSAQKNPTAFYLCASSISLEGNIQYFGAGTRLSVL.

Turning to this clone: Other DNA sequences in the same sample also yield this CDR3. V is TRBV7-9 and J is TRBJ2-3; no firm D call. The germline V gene encodes CDR1 SEHNR and CDR2 FQNEAQ (reference sequence). The CDR3 has 14 residues. V was shortened by 1 base and J by 1 base, with 6 bases between the two germline ends. The CDR3 region has the DNA TGTGCCAGCAGCTTAGGGCAGGGCACAGATACGCAGTATTTT. Residues: CASSLGQGTDTQYF.

The chain links TRBV6-1 to TRBJ1-4; D is possibly TRBD1 (5 bases). Germline V gives CDR1 MNHNS, CDR2 SASEGT. The CDR3 totals 12 residues. V was clipped by 6 bases and J by 12 bases, with 14 bases between them. CDR3 sequence reads: CASRTPTEELFF. Written as DNA, the CDR3 is TGTGCCAGCAGGACCCCGACAGAGGAACTGTTTTTT.

The chain carries TRBV19 and TRBJ2-7; TRBD1 matches at 8 bases. The CDR3 covers 16 residues. Germline CDR1 LNHDA, CDR2 SQIVND (reference sequence). Losses at the gene ends were 6 bases for V and 0 bases for J; bases not matched to a gene: 10. The CDR3 spells CASSPFQGATSYEQYF. The CDR3 DNA sequence: TGTGCCAGTAGCCCTTTTCAGGGGGCTACCTCCTACGAGCAGTACTTC.

The chain has TRBV19 and TRBJ1-2; D is possibly TRBD1 (5 bases). The germline V gene encodes CDR1 LNHDA and CDR2 SQIVND (reference sequence). CDR3 size: 15 residues. Deletions cut 3 bases from V and 5 bases from J, with 16 bases between. Here the CDR3 reads CASSIPPAGLYGYTF. The CDR3 DNA sequence: TGTGCCAGTAGTATCCCCCCGGCGGGGCTGTATGGCTACACCTTC.

V usage is TRBV7-9 and J usage is TRBJ1-1; D possibly corresponds to TRBD1 (6 bases). CDR3 length equals 13 residues. Germline CDR1 SEHNR, CDR2 FQNEAQ (reference sequence). V was trimmed by 5 bases and J by 3 bases, leaving 10 bases between them. The CDR3 DNA follows: TGTGCCAGCAGCATCGGGACATACACTGAAGCTTTCTTT. This gives the protein CASSIGTYTEAFF.

This chain uses TRBV2 with TRBJ2-7, with 9 bases aligning to TRBD2. CDR3 size: 17 residues. In germline, CDR1 is SNHLY, CDR2 FYNNEI. J was trimmed by 6 bases and V by 0 bases; bases with no gene match: 12. The CDR3 sequence: CASSEAIAGARRVEQYF. The CDR3 DNA reads as TGTGCCAGCAGTGAAGCAATAGCGGGAGCTCGCCGCGTCGAGCAGTACTTC.

The chain uses TRBV10-1 and TRBJ1-4; 11 nucleotides align to TRBD1. Germline assignment: CDR1 WNHNN and CDR2 SYGVQD (reference sequence). The V segment lost 6 bases and the J segment 2 bases; nucleotides outside the gene matches: 8. The CDR3 length is 17 residues. CDR3 loop: CASSPGQGGSTNEKLFF. The CDR3 DNA sequence: TGCGCCAGCAGCCCGGGACAGGGGGGGTCGACTAATGAAAAACTGTTTTTT.

V usage is TRBV11-3 and J usage is TRBJ2-2; D remains unclear. Trimming left V 5 bases short and J 6 bases short, with 13 bases between. The CDR3 extends over 14 amino acids. CDR1 SGHNT and CDR2 YENEEA come from the germline V gene. CDR3 bases: TGTGCCAGCAGCACTCGATCCGAGGCCGGGGAGCTGTTTTTT. This codes for CASSTRSEAGELFF.

The chain links TRBV18 to TRBJ1-1; tentative D call: TRBD1 (6 bases). V was cut by 4 bases and J by 6 bases, with 12 bases left in between. This CDR3 is 13 amino acids long. Germline CDR1 and CDR2: KGHSH and LQKENI. CDR3 nucleotides: TGTGCCAGCTCACGCCAGCCAGGGGCTGAAGCTTTCTTT. Translation gives CASSRQPGAEAFF.

The table lists this clone with a count of one. The chain recombines TRBV28 with TRBJ1-5; D might be TRBD1 (6 bases). Trimming removed 4 bases at V and 2 bases at J, with 12 bases between. This CDR3 region has 15 residues. CDR1 MDHEN and CDR2 SYDVKM come from the germline V gene. The CDR3 sequence is CASSSGGRRNQPQHF. DNA of the CDR3: TGTGCCAGCAGTTCGGGGGGCCGTCGCAATCAGCCCCAGCATTTT.

The chain has TRBV29-1 and TRBJ1-1; no reliable D call. V lost 3 bases and J 1 base, leaving 9 bases between the germline ends. The CDR3 has 13 residues. Germline V lookup: CDR1 SQVTM, CDR2 ANQGSEA. The chain's CDR3 is CSVEGRKNTEAFF. In nucleotides, the CDR3 is TGCAGCGTTGAGGGCAGAAAGAACACTGAAGCTTTCTTT.